This T cell receptor (beta chain) was profiled in a study of human T cells and chemical hapten exposure. The CDR3 is 13 amino acids. The J segment lost 5 bases and the V segment lost 4 bases, leaving 2 bases of the junction unmatched. The germline V gene has CDR1 SQVTM and CDR2 ANQGSEA. This clonotype has more than one count but fewer than ten. TCRdb called the RACE reads again in MiXCR, with one record for every CDR3 protein. The table shows tens of thousands of distinct CDR3 sequences, with 11% occurring only once. Time point denoted: patch test 2, 6 weeks after DPC sensitization. The treatment denotes: therapeutic diphenylcyclopropenone sensitization with weekly scalp DPC. The donor pool consisted of alopecia patients aged 18 to 70 years, considered suitable for DPC.

The rearrangement links TRBV29-1 to TRBJ2-2; TRBD2 agrees at 9 bases. The source material was whole blood, sampled in connection with sensitization to the hapten diphenylcyclopropenone (DPC). The sequence was collected from a man aged 40-49 years with alopecia areata. Some clones in this sample may be carry-over from other donors' samples. The CDR3: CSVVSGRTGELFF. As DNA, the CDR3 is TGCAGCGTTGTTAGCGGGAGAACCGGGGAGCTGTTTTTT.